The 4 T cell receptor beta chains below all came from one sample that was sequenced in a study of blood T cell repertoires in COVID-19. Libraries were prepared by immunoSEQ multiplex PCR; TCRdb keeps only in-frame clonotypes and omits some of them. Here the sample spans around 450,000 clones, 85% to 90% being singletons. The material sequenced was peripheral blood. All receptors come from a woman between 25 and 40 years old with acute or convalescent COVID-19.

The V call is TRBV3-1 (or the pseudogene TRBV3-2), the J call TRBJ2-5; D is unresolved. Germline assignment: CDR1 LGHDT and CDR2 YNNKEL (reference sequence). The ends were cut back, 2 bases at V and 2 bases at J, with 9 bases in the middle. The CDR3 covers 14 residues. In DNA form, the CDR3 reads TGTGCCAGCAGCCAAAATGCACAACAAGAGACCCAGTACTTC. The encoded protein is CASSQNAQQETQYF.

This chain links TRBV19 with TRBJ2-7; no clear D. CDR1 is LNHDA and CDR2 is SQIVND in the germline V gene (reference sequence). Trimming shortened V by 5 bases and J by 4 bases, and 15 bases separated the two germline ends. This CDR3 is built from 14 residues. In DNA, the CDR3 is TGTGCCAGTAGTTCGAACCTAGGTCCATACGAGCAGTACTTC. Protein sequence: CASSSNLGPYEQYF.

This rearrangement joins TRBV29-1 to TRBJ1-1, with 8 bases aligning to TRBD1. With 7 bases clipped from V and 6 bases from J, the junction kept 7 bases outside the gene matches. The germline V gene has CDR1 SQVTM and CDR2 ANQGSEA. The CDR3 is 12 residues long. CDR3 nucleotide sequence: TGCAGCGCTTGGACAGGGAGGTCTGAAGCTTTCTTT. This sequence encodes CSAWTGRSEAFF.

There are a few counts of this clone. The chain has TRBV2 and TRBJ1-1; unclear D gene. Trimming pared 5 bases from V and 1 base from J, leaving 8 bases between. The CDR3 runs to 13 residues. CDR1 and CDR2 (germline): SNHLY, FYNNEI. Here the CDR3 reads CASSLGENTEAFF. The CDR3 DNA sequence: TGTGCCAGCAGTCTCGGTGAGAACACTGAAGCTTTCTTT.